One and the same sample provided the 28 T cell receptor beta chains below, sequenced in a study of identical twins. TCRdb analysed the 5' RACE reads with MiXCR anew, one entry per CDR3 protein. This sample has some 790,000 distinct CDR3 sequences, with about 18% found just once. Separately, the same data were catalogued under a study of T cells expressing NK-cell markers.

The specimen was PBMCs. These receptors all stem from a woman aged 18-29 years in good health.

This clonotype was detected a few times. V and J are TRBV5-6 and TRBJ1-2, with 7 nucleotides matching TRBD1. The V and J ends lost 2 bases and 3 bases, in that order; junction bases with no gene match: 1. This CDR3 spans 13 amino acids. Germline values: CDR1 SGHDT, CDR2 YYEEEE. The CDR3 sequence is CASSFTGDYGYTF. The CDR3 bases are TGTGCCAGCAGCTTCACAGGGGACTATGGCTACACCTTC.

This clonotype showed up many times. The chain uses TRBV12-3 or TRBV12-4 and TRBJ2-7; 9 positions agree with TRBD2. The CDR3 runs to 13 residues. Unmatched junction bases numbered 6, after V lost 7 bases and J lost 5 bases. The CDR3 spells CASNRGTSNEQYF. CDR3 bases: TGTGCCAGCAATCGAGGGACTAGCAACGAGCAGTACTTC.

The chain links TRBV7-9 to TRBJ2-7; TRBD2 aligns across 11 bases. Trimming at V came to 5 bases and at J to 7 bases, leaving 7 bases not matched to a gene. This CDR3 is built from 14 residues. The germline V gene has CDR1 SEHNR and CDR2 FQNEAQ (reference sequence). The CDR3 spells CASSLLAGVGEQYF. The CDR3 DNA follows: TGTGCCAGCAGCCTACTAGCGGGGGTCGGGGAGCAGTACTTC.

This clonotype was counted a few times. The chain couples TRBV6-5 to TRBJ2-7, with D maybe TRBD2 (5 bases). With 7 bases removed from V and 4 bases from J, the gap between germline ends came to 8 bases. The CDR3 is 11 residues long. CDR1 MNHEY and CDR2 SVGAGI come from the germline V gene. The CDR3 nucleotides are TGTGCCAGCATGGGGAGTTACGAGCAGTACTTC. Translation gives CASMGSYEQYF.

A word on this clonotype: A read error may account for a junction end that differs from germline. The gene calls are TRBV7-9 and TRBJ1-4, with D possibly TRBD1 on 6 matching bases. The CDR3 is 16 amino acids. Per germline, CDR1 SEHNR and CDR2 FQNEAQ (reference sequence). The CDR3 bases are TGTGCCAGCAGCCCCTCTTCGGGGGCACCGACTGAAAAATGGGCCTTT. Its translation is CASSPSSGAPTEKWAF.

The chain combines TRBV5-1 with TRBJ2-1, with 7 bases fitting TRBD2. CDR1 is SGHRS and CDR2 is YFSETQ in the germline V gene. CDR3 length equals 13 residues. Trimming took 5 bases from V and 8 from J; bases not matched to a gene: 7. CDR3 nucleotide sequence: TGCGCCAGCAGTATTATAGGGAGGGATGAGCAGTTCTTC. Protein: CASSIIGRDEQFF.

A few counts support this clonotype. V gene TRBV7-2 combines with J gene TRBJ2-5; TRBD1 might be the D (5 bases). Deletions cut 3 bases from V and 7 bases from J, with 12 bases between. This CDR3 has 13 amino acids. Germline V gene sequence: CDR1 SGHTA, CDR2 FQGNSA. The CDR3 protein is CASSLDKSGTQYF. The CDR3 coding sequence is TGTGCCAGCAGCTTGGACAAATCGGGGACCCAGTACTTC. Full variable domain (missing parts from reference TRBV7-2 and TRBJ2-5): GAGVSQSPSNKVTEKGKDVELRCDPISGHTALYWYRQSLGQGLEFLIYFQGNSAPDKSGLPSDRFSAERTGGSVSTLTIQRTQQEDSAVYLCASSLDKSGTQYFGPGTRLLVL.

This clonotype has more than one count but fewer than ten. The chain uses TRBV6-2 or TRBV6-3 and TRBJ2-7, with TRBD2 matching 7 bases. Losses at the gene ends were 8 bases for V and 2 bases for J; bases not matched to a gene: 12. Looked up from germline, CDR1 is MNHEY and CDR2 is SVGEGT. CDR3 length: 15 amino acids. The CDR3 reads CASANGLGGAYEQYF. The CDR3 DNA is TGTGCCAGCGCCAACGGACTAGGTGGTGCCTACGAGCAGTACTTC.

The rearrangement links TRBV14 to TRBJ1-1; tentative D call: TRBD1 (6 bases). Germline-derived CDR1 and CDR2 are SGHDN and FVKESK. This CDR3 has 13 amino acids. V was pared by 0 bases and J by 10 bases, with 12 bases between. In DNA form, the CDR3 reads TGTGCCAGCAGCCAAGACTCCAGGGGTTTAGCTTTCTTT. This gives the protein CASSQDSRGLAFF.

This clonotype occurred a few times. The CDR3 here is CASSQGWSANTGELFF. CDR3 sequence (DNA): TGTGCCAGCAGCCAAGGATGGTCGGCCAACACCGGGGAGCTGTTTTTT. The chain is built from TRBV3-1 and TRBJ2-2, with D unresolved. Trimming cost V 1 base and J 2 bases, with 11 bases left between them. This CDR3 comprises 16 residues. Germline V gene sequence: CDR1 LGHDT, CDR2 YNNKEL (reference sequence).

The chain uses TRBV7-9 and TRBJ1-1, with D unresolved. Trimming took 6 bases from V and 3 from J, leaving 11 bases between them. The CDR3 has 13 residues. In germline, CDR1 is SEHNR, CDR2 FQNEAQ (reference sequence). CDR3 region: CASSRNTDTEAFF. DNA of the CDR3: TGTGCCAGCAGTCGAAATACGGACACTGAAGCTTTCTTT.

This clonotype was detected a few times. The chain joins TRBV6-1 to TRBJ2-1; TRBD1 agrees at 7 bases. Germline V gene lookup returns CDR1 MNHNS and CDR2 SASEGT. V was clipped by 3 bases and J by 2 bases; unmatched bases: 4. The CDR3 extends over 15 amino acids. The CDR3 DNA is TGTGCCAGCAGTGACGGGACAGCTCCCTACAATGAGCAGTTCTTC. Protein sequence: CASSDGTAPYNEQFF.

V and J are TRBV13 and TRBJ1-6; the D is unclear. Trimming cost V 3 bases and J 8 bases, with 14 bases left between them. Germline V gene lookup returns CDR1 PRHDT and CDR2 FYEKMQ (reference sequence). CDR3 size: 15 residues. The CDR3 sequence is CASSFSPTDDSPLHF. The CDR3 nucleotides are TGTGCCAGCAGCTTTTCGCCAACAGATGATTCACCCCTCCACTTT.

Only a few counts were recorded for this clonotype. The chain recombines TRBV12-3 or TRBV12-4 with TRBJ2-7; TRBD1 or TRBD2 may be the D gene (6 bases each). The CDR3 length is 15 residues. V was shortened by 5 bases and J by 3 bases, with 17 bases between the two germline ends. The CDR3 sequence is CASSPGTPQGYEQYF. CDR3 DNA: TGTGCCAGCAGTCCCGGGACTCCACAGGGCTACGAGCAGTACTTC.

The rearrangement links TRBV3-1 to TRBJ2-3; no firm D call. V gave up 10 bases and J gave up 2 bases, with 7 bases separating them. Per germline, CDR1 LGHDT and CDR2 YNNKEL (reference sequence). CDR3 size: 11 residues. This chain's CDR3 is CATVDTDTQYF. The CDR3 DNA follows: TGTGCCACCGTAGACACAGATACGCAGTATTTT.

The J gene is TRBJ2-1, the V gene TRBV20-1, with 12 bases lining up with TRBD2. The CDR3 covers 14 residues. Germline CDR1 reads DFQATT; CDR2 reads SNEGSKA (reference sequence). Unmatched junction bases numbered 4, after V lost 2 bases and J lost 8 bases. The CDR3 sequence: CSARLAGGPHEQFF. For the CDR3, the DNA is TGCAGTGCTAGACTAGCGGGGGGGCCCCATGAGCAGTTCTTC.

The chain links TRBV9 to TRBJ1-3; possibly TRBD1 for D (6 bases). This CDR3 is built from 16 residues. Germline CDR1 and CDR2: SGDLS and YYNGEE. The V end was cut by 0 bases, the J end by 2 bases, with 12 bases between. The CDR3 coding sequence is TGTGCCAGCAGCGTAGAACAGTCAGGGGCTGGAAACACCATATATTTT. Translated: CASSVEQSGAGNTIYF.

The chain recombines TRBV20-1 with TRBJ1-1; the D is unclear. The CDR3 runs 13 residues. Germline CDR1 and CDR2: DFQATT and SNEGSKA (reference sequence). The V end lost 6 bases, the J end lost 3 bases, and 14 bases lay between the germline ends. Here the CDR3 reads CSAAREADTEAFF. The CDR3 DNA sequence: TGCAGTGCCGCGCGCGAGGCTGACACTGAAGCTTTCTTT.

This clonotype was seen more than once but under ten times. This sequence joins TRBV7-2 and TRBJ1-5; no clear D gene. Looked up from germline, CDR1 is SGHTA and CDR2 is FQGNSA. The CDR3 loop spans 12 amino acids. V lost 5 bases to trimming and J lost 9 bases, with 11 bases between them. The CDR3 is CASSRSKGPQHF. CDR3 coding DNA: TGTGCCAGCAGCCGCTCGAAAGGGCCCCAGCATTTT.

This chain links TRBV4-3 with TRBJ2-1, with unresolved D. Trimming removed 1 base from V and 2 bases from J, with 9 bases in between. Germline V gene sequence: CDR1 LGHNA, CDR2 YSLEER. CDR3 size: 15 residues. CDR3 sequence: CASSQVGPTYNEQFF. CDR3 in DNA: TGCGCCAGCAGCCAAGTTGGACCAACCTACAATGAGCAGTTCTTC.

This clonotype was counted between two and nine times. The chain uses TRBV3-1 and TRBJ2-1; 9 nucleotides align to TRBD2. This CDR3 region has 15 residues. Germline CDR1 LGHDT, CDR2 YNNKEL (reference sequence). Trimming removed 6 bases from V and 8 bases from J; junction bases left unmatched: 11. The CDR3 here is CASRTSGRRGDEQFF. In DNA, the CDR3 is TGTGCCAGCAGAACCAGCGGGAGGCGGGGCGATGAGCAGTTCTTC.

In its sample, this clonotype was seen a few times. The V gene is TRBV7-8, the J gene TRBJ2-1; maybe TRBD2 (6 bases). Per the germline V gene, CDR1 is SGHVS and CDR2 is FQNEAQ. The CDR3 runs to 13 residues. V was pared by 8 bases and J by 9 bases, with 17 bases between. For the CDR3, the DNA is TGTGCCAGCCTTTCGGGAAACGGGGGTGAGCAGTTCTTC. Amino acids: CASLSGNGGEQFF.

The chain uses TRBV4-3 and TRBJ2-1; 7 nucleotides match TRBD2. Germline lookup yields CDR1 LGHNA and CDR2 YSLEER. After removal of 1 base from V and 9 bases from J, the junction contained 9 bases not matched to a gene. CDR3 length equals 15 residues. The CDR3 DNA reads TGCGCCAGCAGCCAAGGCGGGAGATCAAGCCCTGAGCAGTTCTTC. This translates into CASSQGGRSSPEQFF.

This clonotype has only one observation. The V and J genes are TRBV7-6 and TRBJ2-4, with D unresolved. The CDR3 loop spans 18 amino acids. Germline CDR1 is SGHVS and CDR2 is FNYEAQ. Deletions cut 4 bases from V and 3 bases from J, with 22 bases between. The CDR3 nucleotides read TGTGCCAGCAGCTCGCGAATACCTCAGACGTCTGTCAAAAACATTCAGTACTTC. Its translation: CASSSRIPQTSVKNIQYF.

Only a few counts were recorded for this clonotype. This chain uses TRBV5-1 with TRBJ2-7; possible D gene TRBD2, 6 bases. Germline V gene data show CDR1 as SGHRS and CDR2 as YFSETQ. The V gene lost 3 bases and the J gene lost 3 bases, with 7 bases spanning the gap. The CDR3 runs to 12 residues. The CDR3 reads CASSSGDYEQYF. The CDR3 DNA follows: TGCGCCAGCAGCTCGGGGGACTACGAGCAGTACTTC.

This clonotype was counted only a few times. This sequence joins TRBV16 and TRBJ1-2; TRBD1 matches at 8 bases. Germline CDR1 and CDR2: KGHSY and FQNENV. After removal of 4 bases from V and 3 bases from J, the junction contained 4 bases not matched to a gene. This CDR3 contains 14 residues. The CDR3 protein is CASSPRTGHYGYTF. The CDR3 DNA reads as TGTGCCAGCAGCCCCCGGACAGGGCACTATGGCTACACCTTC.

The chain has TRBV3-1 and TRBJ2-7, with a possible D match to TRBD1 (5 bases). The CDR3 sequence is 15 residues long. The V and J ends lost 1 base and 2 bases respectively, with 12 bases between them. Per the germline V gene, CDR1 is LGHDT and CDR2 is YNNKEL (reference sequence). The CDR3, as DNA: TGTGCCAGCAGCCAAGGCTGGGGCGGCCCCTACGAGCAGTACTTC. Encoded protein: CASSQGWGGPYEQYF.

This clonotype was detected only a few times. This chain links TRBV6-1 with TRBJ2-5; D ambiguous. Germline V gives CDR1 MNHNS, CDR2 SASEGT. The CDR3 totals 12 residues. Trimming shortened V by 7 bases and J by 5 bases, and 11 bases separated the two germline ends. CDR3 protein: CASTLGRETQYF. The CDR3 coding sequence is TGTGCCAGCACCCTAGGACGGGAGACCCAGTACTTC.